Presented here are 26 T cell receptor beta chains from one specimen sequenced in a study of blood T cell repertoires in COVID-19. The protocol was immunoSEQ multiplex PCR, while the TCRdb copy is restricted to in-frame clones and leaves out a portion. The sample carries 150,000 to 200,000 clones, 79% recorded once. The sample was peripheral blood. The receptors were sampled from a man aged 55 to 70 with active or convalescent COVID-19.

J is TRBJ2-2 and V is TRBV28; TRBD2 agrees at 7 bases. This CDR3 is 15 amino acids long. J lost 2 bases, V lost 7 bases, and 7 bases had no gene match. Germline CDR1 reads MDHEN; CDR2 reads SYDVKM. The CDR3 is CASTLGGLNTGELFF. Here the CDR3 DNA reads TGTGCCAGCACCCTCGGGGGACTAAACACCGGGGAGCTGTTTTTT.

The chain joins TRBV24-1 to TRBJ2-7, with D tentatively TRBD2 (6 bases). V lost 4 bases, J lost 6 bases, and 21 bases lay in between. Germline loops: CDR1 KGHDR, CDR2 SFDVKD. The CDR3 length is 16 residues. Here the CDR3 DNA reads TGTGCCACCAGTGACCCCCGCGGGGCTGGGATCGGCGAGCAGTACTTC. Its translation: CATSDPRGAGIGEQYF.

This chain connects TRBV5-1 to TRBJ2-7; possible D gene TRBD1, 5 bases. The V and J ends lost 4 bases and 2 bases respectively, with 13 bases between them. The CDR3 runs 14 residues. Per the germline V gene, CDR1 is SGHRS and CDR2 is YFSETQ. CDR3 DNA: TGCGCCAGCAGCACCCGACAGCTCCCCTACGAGCAGTACTTC. Translated: CASSTRQLPYEQYF.

This chain connects TRBV4-1 to TRBJ2-7, with D possibly matching TRBD1 (6 bases). V was pared by 7 bases and J by 4 bases, with 17 bases between. The CDR3 consists of 14 residues. Germline assignment: CDR1 MGHRA and CDR2 YSYEKL. The CDR3 loop is CASTDPGQPYEQYF. CDR3 sequence (DNA): TGCGCCAGCACCGACCCCGGACAGCCATACGAGCAGTACTTC.

J is TRBJ1-2 and V is TRBV29-1, with 7 bases identical to TRBD1. In germline, CDR1 is SQVTM, CDR2 ANQGSEA. The CDR3 extends over 17 amino acids. Unmatched junction bases numbered 17, after V lost 3 bases and J lost 4 bases. The CDR3 DNA is TGCAGCGTTGAGAAGGGACAGACGCTACAAAACCTCTATGGCTACACCTTC. Protein sequence: CSVEKGQTLQNLYGYTF.

This CDR3 reads CSAQGLAGRYNEQFF. For the CDR3, the DNA is TGCAGCGCCCAAGGACTAGCGGGCCGCTACAATGAGCAGTTCTTC. This chain links TRBV29-1 with TRBJ2-1; 11 nucleotides match TRBD2. V shed 7 bases and J 3 bases; nucleotides not matched to a gene: 8. In germline, CDR1 is SQVTM, CDR2 ANQGSEA. The CDR3 consists of 15 residues.

The CDR3 nucleotides are TGTGCCAGCAGTTTAGCGGACTACGAGCAGTACTTC. It yields the protein CASSLADYEQYF. The chain uses TRBV28 and TRBJ2-7; D is unclear. Trimming took 2 bases from V and 3 from J, leaving 5 bases between them. The CDR3 extends over 12 amino acids. Per germline, CDR1 MDHEN and CDR2 SYDVKM.

The V call is TRBV6-2 or TRBV6-3, the J call TRBJ2-1; the match to TRBD1 covers 9 bases. The length of the CDR3 is 14 residues. V shed 6 bases, J shed 2 bases, and the junction held 2 bases outside the gene matches. The V gene's germline CDR1 is MNHEY and CDR2 SVGEGT. The CDR3 is CASSRTGAYNEQFF. CDR3 nucleotides: TGTGCCAGCAGCAGGACAGGGGCCTACAATGAGCAGTTCTTC.

This chain joins TRBV28 and TRBJ2-3; D unresolved. This CDR3 region has 14 residues. CDR1 is MDHEN, CDR2 SYDVKM, per germline. V lost 7 bases and J lost 4, with 15 bases in between. CDR3 bases: TGTGCCAGCACCTATTACGGCAGGCCAGATACGCAGTATTTT. As protein: CASTYYGRPDTQYF.

This rearrangement joins TRBV6-5 to TRBJ1-2; 7 bases match TRBD1. Germline V gene data show CDR1 as MNHEY and CDR2 as SVGAGI. The CDR3 totals 15 residues. V was clipped by 8 bases and J by 5 bases; unmatched bases: 14. The DNA of the CDR3 is TGTGCCAGCGTCACAACAAGGGGGCGCCAATATGGCTACACCTTC. This sequence encodes CASVTTRGRQYGYTF.

V usage is TRBV24-1 and J usage is TRBJ2-2; D is perhaps TRBD1 (6 bases). The CDR3 loop spans 17 amino acids. Trimming left V 3 bases short and J 0 bases short, with 13 bases between. CDR1 and CDR2 from the germline V gene are KGHDR and SFDVKD. DNA of the CDR3: TGTGCCACCAGTGATCCGAGGGGGACATCGAACACCGGGGAGCTGTTTTTT. Translating gives CATSDPRGTSNTGELFF.

The V gene is TRBV5-6, the J gene TRBJ2-5, with D maybe TRBD2 (6 bases). Deletions cut 0 bases from V and 4 bases from J, with 10 bases between. Looked up from germline, CDR1 is SGHDT and CDR2 is YYEEEE. This CDR3 comprises 14 residues. The CDR3 sequence is CASSLVAARETQYF. DNA of the CDR3: TGTGCCAGCAGCTTGGTAGCGGCCCGAGAGACCCAGTACTTC.

The chain recombines TRBV5-1 with TRBJ2-1; 13 nucleotides align to TRBD2. V gave up 4 bases and J gave up 5 bases; unmatched junction bases: 3. Germline V gene sequence: CDR1 SGHRS, CDR2 YFSETQ. The CDR3 extends over 15 amino acids. The CDR3 region is CASSRLAGGDNEQFF. CDR3 bases: TGCGCCAGCAGCCGACTAGCGGGAGGAGACAATGAGCAGTTCTTC.

The J gene is TRBJ1-2, the V gene TRBV5-1; D is unclear. V was cut by 4 bases and J by 4 bases, with 17 bases left in between. Germline V CDR1 and CDR2: SGHRS, YFSETQ. The CDR3 runs 15 residues. Written as DNA, the CDR3 is TGCGCCAGCAGCGCCCAGCCGGGTTCCCTCTATGGCTACACCTTC. Translating it yields CASSAQPGSLYGYTF.

The chain has TRBV18 and TRBJ1-2; 8 positions agree with TRBD1. This CDR3 is built from 15 residues. Germline values: CDR1 KGHSH, CDR2 LQKENI. V shed 5 bases and J 7 bases; nucleotides not matched to a gene: 12. DNA of the CDR3: TGTGCCAGCTCATCAAATGGACAGGGCGTGTTTGGCTACACCTTC. Its protein is CASSSNGQGVFGYTF.

The DNA of the CDR3 is TGTGCCAGCAGTCCAGCCGGGACTCCTAAGACAGATACGCAGTATTTT. Residues: CASSPAGTPKTDTQYF. The V gene is TRBV27, the J gene TRBJ2-3, with D perhaps TRBD2 (6 bases). The CDR3 extends over 16 amino acids. Trimming pared 5 bases from V and 3 bases from J, leaving 18 bases between. Germline V gene data show CDR1 as MNHEY and CDR2 as SMNVEV (reference sequence).

The V call is TRBV10-3, the J call TRBJ1-2; the match to TRBD1 covers 8 bases. Germline V lookup: CDR1 ENHRY, CDR2 SYGVKD. Trimming took 4 bases from V and 11 from J; bases not matched to a gene: 12. The CDR3 consists of 14 residues. The CDR3 DNA reads as TGTGCCATCAGTGTGGGGCAGGGGGCGCGAGGGTACACCTTC. It encodes CAISVGQGARGYTF.

This clone has just one count. This chain links TRBV24-1 with TRBJ2-3; 9 bases are a match to TRBD2. The ends lost 6 bases at V and 5 bases at J; junction bases unmatched: 8. The germline gives CDR1 KGHDR, CDR2 SFDVKD. This CDR3 contains 15 residues. The CDR3 DNA sequence: TGTGCCACCAGTAAAGCGGGAGGTGGCGGAGATACGCAGTATTTT. Its protein is CATSKAGGGGDTQYF.

This clone was seen once. V and J are TRBV28 and TRBJ2-3; D gene ambiguous. The CDR3 loop spans 13 amino acids. Trimming stripped 3 bases from V and 2 bases from J, with 6 bases between. Germline assignment: CDR1 MDHEN and CDR2 SYDVKM. The CDR3 loop is CASSFSSTDTQYF. As DNA, the CDR3 is TGTGCCAGCAGTTTTAGCTCCACAGATACGCAGTATTTT.

The rearrangement joins TRBV27 to TRBJ2-3; D gene ambiguous. The CDR3 runs to 13 residues. Trimming took off 4 bases at V and 0 bases at J, with 5 bases between the two ends. Germline CDR1 reads MNHEY; CDR2 reads SMNVEV (reference sequence). The CDR3 is CASSSPSTDTQYF. In DNA form, the CDR3 reads TGTGCCAGCAGTTCCCCTAGCACAGATACGCAGTATTTT.

V and J are TRBV5-1 and TRBJ2-5, with 8 nucleotides matching TRBD2. Germline V gives CDR1 SGHRS, CDR2 YFSETQ. This CDR3 has 14 residues. V shed 4 bases and J 4 bases; nucleotides not matched to a gene: 6. CDR3 region: CASSPPGGGETQYF. Here the CDR3 DNA reads TGCGCCAGCAGCCCCCCCGGGGGGGGAGAGACCCAGTACTTC.

This chain connects TRBV7-2 to TRBJ2-7; no clear D. This CDR3 has 15 residues. Per the germline V gene, CDR1 is SGHTA and CDR2 is FQGNSA. The germline V and J ends were trimmed by 4 bases and 3 bases, with 16 bases remaining between them. In DNA form, the CDR3 reads TGTGCCAGCAGCTCTGGTCCCAGCCACTACTACGAGCAGTACTTC. Protein sequence: CASSSGPSHYYEQYF.

The J gene is TRBJ1-1, the V gene TRBV28, with 9 bases identical to TRBD1. Per germline, CDR1 MDHEN and CDR2 SYDVKM. The CDR3 is made up of 17 amino acids. After removal of 10 bases from V and 3 bases from J, the junction contained 18 bases not matched to a gene. DNA of the CDR3: TGTGCCACCACCCAAGAATCCGGGACAGGGCCTTACACTGAAGCTTTCTTT. It yields the protein CATTQESGTGPYTEAFF.

As DNA, the CDR3 is TGTGCCAGCTCCCCCGCGACAGGTATGATCCACGAGCAGTACTTC. Its protein product is CASSPATGMIHEQYF. The chain employs TRBV18 and TRBJ2-7, with D maybe TRBD1 (6 bases). CDR3 length equals 15 residues. CDR1 and CDR2 (germline): KGHSH, LQKENI. V was trimmed by 6 bases and J by 5 bases, leaving 20 bases between them.

In nucleotides, the CDR3 is TGCGCCAGCAGCTTGGACAGTCCTAACTATGGCTACACCTTC. This translates into CASSLDSPNYGYTF. The V and J genes are TRBV5-1 and TRBJ1-2; unclear D gene. V shed 0 bases and J shed 0 bases, with 6 bases lying between them. In germline, CDR1 is SGHRS, CDR2 YFSETQ. The CDR3 consists of 14 residues. The entire variable domain, with the rest obtained from reference TRBV5-1 and TRBJ1-2, is as follows: KAGVTQTPRYLIKTRGQQVTLSCSPISGHRSVSWYQQTPGQGLQFLFEYFSETQRNKGNFPGRFSGRQFSNSRSEMNVSTLELGDSALYLCASSLDSPNYGYTFGSGTRLTVV.

V and J are TRBV28 and TRBJ2-3; 12 bases match TRBD2. CDR3 length: 19 residues. Germline CDR1 and CDR2: MDHEN and SYDVKM. After removal of 4 bases from V and 4 bases from J, the junction contained 15 bases not matched to a gene. As DNA, the CDR3 is TGTGCCAGCAGTTCCCCCCTACTGACTAGCGGGAGATCCGCAGATACGCAGTATTTT. Its protein is CASSSPLLTSGRSADTQYF.